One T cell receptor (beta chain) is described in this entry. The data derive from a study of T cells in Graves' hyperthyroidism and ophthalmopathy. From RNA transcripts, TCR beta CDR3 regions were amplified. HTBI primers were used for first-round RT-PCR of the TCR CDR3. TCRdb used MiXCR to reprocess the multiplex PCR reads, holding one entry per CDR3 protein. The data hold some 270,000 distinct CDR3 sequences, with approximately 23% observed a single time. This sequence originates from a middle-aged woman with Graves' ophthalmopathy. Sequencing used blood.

The CDR3 spells CASSPTNFGTEAFF. CDR3 DNA sequence: TGTGCCAGCAGTCCCACCAACTTTGGGACTGAAGCTTTCTTT. The chain carries TRBV12-3 or TRBV12-4 and TRBJ1-1; D is unresolved. Trimming cost V 5 bases and J 5 bases, with 15 bases left between them. The CDR3 totals 14 residues.